This is a list of T cell receptor beta chains from one sample in a study of T cells in Graves' hyperthyroidism and ophthalmopathy. TCRdb passed the multiplex PCR reads through MiXCR, listing each CDR3 protein once. The profile covers a few hundred thousand distinct CDR3 sequences, with 40% to 55% appearing a single time and about 8.3% taken by the ten largest. The sample comprised peripheral blood or thyroid tissue (not recorded which). Receptor source: a woman under 30 with Graves' hyperthyroidism. Each CDR3 is given with its conserved first and last residue. D genes are given only for firm matches. Not every row has a clone size; where given, it reads once, few, many or a size class.

CDR3aa: CATSSQAELRGNSPLHF
CDR3nt: TGTGCCACCAGCAGCCAAGCGGAGTTACGGGGGAATTCACCCCTCCACTTT
d_gene: NA
v_gene: TRBV15
len: 17
abundance: NA
j_gene: TRBJ1-6

CDR3aa: CASSLLPSYGYTF
CDR3nt: TGTGCCAGCAGCTTACTACCTTCCTATGGCTACACCTTC
d_gene: NA
v_gene: TRBV27
len: 13
abundance: many
j_gene: TRBJ1-2

CDR3aa: CASSLEVAMVKQETQYF
CDR3nt: TGTGCCAGCAGCTTAGAGGTGGCCATGGTGAAACAAGAGACCCAGTACTTC
d_gene: NA
v_gene: TRBV7-8
len: 17
abundance: many
j_gene: TRBJ2-5

CDR3aa: CASSGASWNHEQYF
CDR3nt: TGTGCCAGCAGTGGAGCTAGCTGGAACCACGAGCAGTACTTC
d_gene: NA
v_gene: TRBV2
len: 14
abundance: many
j_gene: TRBJ2-7

CDR3aa: CASSYFPVGLIAGGRQETQYF
CDR3nt: TGTGCCAGCAGTTACTTTCCTGTAGGGTTGATAGCGGGAGGGAGACAAGAGACCCAGTACTTC
d_gene: TRBD2
v_gene: TRBV6-2/TRBV6-3
len: 21
abundance: NA
j_gene: TRBJ2-5

CDR3aa: CASSGQGAFGNYGYTF
CDR3nt: TGTGCCAGCAGCGGACAGGGGGCTTTCGGGAACTATGGCTACACCTTC
d_gene: TRBD1
v_gene: TRBV6-1
len: 16
abundance: NA
j_gene: TRBJ1-2

CDR3aa: CASSFPGLAAGELFF
CDR3nt: TGTGCCAGCAGTTTCCCGGGACTAGCGGCCGGGGAGCTGTTTTTT
d_gene: TRBD2
v_gene: TRBV12-3/TRBV12-4
len: 15
abundance: many
j_gene: TRBJ2-2

CDR3aa: CASSLNAGGFYEQYF
CDR3nt: TGTGCCAGCAGTTTAAATGCAGGGGGCTTCTACGAGCAGTACTTC
d_gene: TRBD1
v_gene: TRBV27
len: 15
abundance: NA
j_gene: TRBJ2-7

CDR3aa: CASSRAEQFF
CDR3nt: TGTGCCAGCAGCCGAGCCGAGCAGTTCTTC
d_gene: NA
v_gene: TRBV11-1
len: 10
abundance: few
j_gene: TRBJ2-1

CDR3aa: CAISERTGLNQPQYF
CDR3nt: TGTGCCATCAGTGAAAGGACAGGGCTCAATCAGCCCCAGTACTTC
d_gene: TRBD1
v_gene: TRBV10-3
len: 15
abundance: NA
j_gene: TRBJ2-5

CDR3aa: CASSSTAGTYGYTF
CDR3nt: TGTGCCAGCAGCTCTACAGCGGGGACCTATGGCTACACCTTC
d_gene: NA
v_gene: TRBV7-9
len: 14
abundance: many
j_gene: TRBJ1-2

CDR3aa: CASSQKPTLSSYEQYF
CDR3nt: TGTGCCAGCAGCCAAAAACCTACACTATCCTCCTACGAGCAGTACTTC
d_gene: NA
v_gene: TRBV7-3
len: 16
abundance: NA
j_gene: TRBJ2-7

CDR3aa: CASSLFIQGLYGYTF
CDR3nt: TGTGCCAGCAGCTTATTTATACAGGGACTCTATGGCTACACCTTC
d_gene: NA
v_gene: TRBV7-9
len: 15
abundance: few
j_gene: TRBJ1-2

CDR3aa: CSARDAREVQETQYF
CDR3nt: TGCAGTGCTAGAGATGCCCGAGAGGTCCAAGAGACCCAGTACTTC
d_gene: NA
v_gene: TRBV20-1
len: 15
abundance: many
j_gene: TRBJ2-5